The sequence of this T cell receptor beta chain was determined in a study of post-analysis software for immune sequencing data. Study-level background: The disease courses spanned relapsing-remitting, secondary progressive and progressive-relapsing forms of multiple sclerosis.

The TCR beta cDNA libraries carried unique molecular identifiers. T cells numbering about 0.95 to 10 million yielded 500,000 or so cDNA molecules. Each CDR3 protein is one row after TCRdb ran MiXCR on the PCR reads. This repertoire shows around 150,000 distinct CDR3 sequences, around 34% found once; its top ten account for 25% to 35%. The CDR3 runs to 12 residues. V lost 7 bases to trimming and J lost 7 bases, with 13 bases between them. Germline V gene sequence: CDR1 MNHEY, CDR2 SVGEGT. Findings and caveats of the study: In patients, TRBV5-6, TRBV5-1 and TRBV20-1 belonged to roughly five TRBV segments found more frequently than in controls. In multiple sclerosis, normalized Chao1 diversity was significantly below that of controls.

The table lists this clonotype with a count of one. As yet, its antigen is unknown. The clonotype was recovered from a girl aged 10-17 years with multiple sclerosis. The chain combines TRBV6-2 or TRBV6-3 with TRBJ2-5; no clear D gene. Sequenced here: blood, sampled after autologous hematopoietic stem cell transplantation. CDR3 in DNA: TGTGCCAGCATTACGACCGGTGGGACCCAGTACTTC. This codes for CASITTGGTQYF.